The 32 T cell receptor beta chains given below trace back to one sample, sequenced in a study of shared clonotypes between healthy human individuals. Some clones are missing from TCRdb's copy, which holds only in-frame ones; the method was immunoSEQ multiplex PCR. The sample holds 780,000 or so clones, 72% seen once. Sequencing was carried out using memory CD4+ T cells sorted from blood. The sample's subset: CD45RA-negative fraction. These receptors came from a woman aged 25 to 39 in good health.

This chain connects TRBV18 to TRBJ2-3; D unresolved. The germline gives CDR1 KGHSH, CDR2 LQKENI. The CDR3 totals 14 residues. V was cut by 6 bases and J by 1 base, with 11 bases left in between. CDR3 DNA sequence: TGTGCCAGCTCGCTTCAAATGGGCACAGATACGCAGTATTTT. The encoded protein is CASSLQMGTDTQYF.

The chain has TRBV28 and TRBJ2-7; 8 bases are shared with TRBD1. In germline, CDR1 is MDHEN, CDR2 SYDVKM. This CDR3 comprises 14 residues. J was trimmed by 1 base and V by 4 bases; bases with no gene match: 3. The DNA of the CDR3 is TGTGCCAGCAGTTCGACAGGGGTTTCCTACGAGCAGTACTTC. It yields the protein CASSSTGVSYEQYF.

This clone occurred a few times. This chain links TRBV23-1 with TRBJ1-5, with a possible D match to TRBD1 (5 bases). Being an ORF, TRBV23-1 has a function that is uncertain. Trimming took 7 bases from V and 8 from J, leaving 18 bases between them. CDR3 length: 14 amino acids. CDR3: CASITLQGAEPQHF. The CDR3 coding sequence is TGCGCCAGCATTACCTTGCAAGGGGCAGAGCCCCAGCATTTT.

This clone has just one count. Within the sample, other DNA sequences also encode this same CDR3. This chain links TRBV28 with TRBJ1-5; maybe TRBD1 (6 bases). Trimming stripped 3 bases from V and 7 bases from J, with 10 bases between. The CDR3 length is 13 residues. CDR1 and CDR2 from the germline V gene are MDHEN and SYDVKM. The CDR3 spells CASSFRGHQPQHF. The CDR3 DNA is TGTGCCAGCAGTTTCAGGGGACACCAGCCCCAGCATTTT.

This clone occurred once. The chain links TRBV5-1 to TRBJ2-7; 7 nucleotides agree with TRBD2. This CDR3 has 15 amino acids. V was clipped by 0 bases and J by 5 bases; unmatched bases: 8. The V gene's germline CDR1 is SGHRS and CDR2 YFSETQ. For the CDR3, the DNA is TGCGCCAGCAGCTTGGAGGCTAGCGGCCCCCACGAGCAGTACTTC. Residues: CASSLEASGPHEQYF.

A word on this clone: The sample holds other DNA sequences that translate to the same CDR3. The genes are TRBV19 and TRBJ2-5, with TRBD1 matching over 7 bases. Germline V lookup: CDR1 LNHDA, CDR2 SQIVND (reference sequence). The CDR3 has 14 amino acids. J was trimmed by 5 bases and V by 6 bases; bases with no gene match: 9. CDR3 amino acids: CASSRQGRWETQYF. The CDR3 coding sequence is TGTGCCAGTAGCCGACAGGGAAGGTGGGAGACCCAGTACTTC.

For this clone: Other DNA sequences within the sample encode an identical CDR3. The chain links TRBV11-2 to TRBJ2-7; TRBD2 matches at 7 bases. CDR3 size: 13 residues. With V trimmed by 3 bases and J by 5 bases, 4 bases remained unmatched. Germline CDR1 and CDR2: SGHAT and FQNNGV. The DNA of the CDR3 is TGTGCCAGCAGCTTCGCGGGAGTGGACGAGCAGTACTTC. Protein product: CASSFAGVDEQYF. Variable domain in full (rest from reference TRBV11-2 and TRBJ2-7): EAGVAQSPRYKIIEKRQSVAFWCNPISGHATLYWYQQILGQGPKLLIQFQNNGVVDDSQLPKDRFSAERLKGVDSTLKIQPAKLEDSAVYLCASSFAGVDEQYFGPGTRLTVT.

The V call is TRBV6-6, the J call TRBJ2-5, with D perhaps given as TRBD1 or TRBD2 (5 bases each). The closer fit of TRBJ2-7 to the DNA end suggests the J call may be wrong. This CDR3 is 13 amino acids long. Germline CDR1 reads MNHNY; CDR2 reads SVGAGI (reference sequence). In DNA, the CDR3 is TGTGCCAGCAGTTTTACCAGGGACGGCGAGCAGTACTTC. It specifies CASSFTRDGEQYF.

Written as DNA, the CDR3 is TGCGCCAGCAGCCAACGGGACCCGGCTAGTGGGGTTTACAATGAGCAGTTCTTC. It is translated as CASSQRDPASGVYNEQFF. The rearrangement uses TRBV4-1 and TRBJ2-1; perhaps D is TRBD1 or TRBD2 (5 bases each). CDR3 length equals 18 residues. Looked up from germline, CDR1 is MGHRA and CDR2 is YSYEKL. The V end was cut by 2 bases, the J end by 4 bases, with 21 bases between.

The chain recombines TRBV6-6 with TRBJ1-4, with TRBD1 matching over 8 bases. CDR1 is MNHNY, CDR2 SVGAGI, per germline (reference sequence). J lost 0 bases, V lost 6 bases, and 6 bases had no gene match. The CDR3 runs to 16 residues. CDR3 sequence: CASRGDRGATNEKLFF. For the CDR3, the DNA is TGTGCCAGCAGGGGCGACAGGGGAGCAACTAATGAAAAACTGTTTTTT.

The chain recombines TRBV6-4 with TRBJ2-1; D not certain. Germline lookup yields CDR1 MRHNA and CDR2 SNTAGT. The CDR3 loop spans 13 amino acids. Deletions cut 0 bases from V and 9 bases from J, with 9 bases between. Here the CDR3 DNA reads TGTGCCAGCAGTGACTCTCAGGTGACTGAGCAGTTCTTC. Translating it yields CASSDSQVTEQFF.

This chain links TRBV6-1 with TRBJ1-5; 8 positions match TRBD1. The CDR3 has 13 residues. Germline V gene sequence: CDR1 MNHNS, CDR2 SASEGT. The ends lost 10 bases at V and 7 bases at J; junction bases unmatched: 9. The chain's CDR3 is CATQPGGWQPQHF. CDR3 coding DNA: TGTGCCACTCAACCAGGGGGCTGGCAGCCCCAGCATTTT.

This clone was seen a few times. The chain employs TRBV28 and TRBJ1-5; D unclear. V shed 8 bases and J shed 3 bases, with 8 bases lying between them. CDR1 is MDHEN and CDR2 is SYDVKM in the germline V gene. This CDR3 comprises 12 residues. The CDR3 is CASWVLNQPQHF. The CDR3 region has the DNA TGTGCCAGCTGGGTACTCAATCAGCCCCAGCATTTT.

The chain links TRBV5-1 to TRBJ2-3; D call uncertain. V shed 7 bases and J shed 1 base, with 7 bases lying between them. The CDR3 totals 12 residues. Germline CDR1 and CDR2: SGHRS and YFSETQ. The CDR3 region has the DNA TGCGCCAGCGATGTCGGCACAGATACGCAGTATTTT. Translated: CASDVGTDTQYF.

This clone appeared once. V gene TRBV30 combines with J gene TRBJ2-3; perhaps TRBD2 as D (6 bases). Between the trimmed V and J ends, which lost 7 bases and 5 bases, there was a span of 13 bases. The CDR3 is made up of 12 amino acids. CDR1 is GTSNPN and CDR2 is SVGIG in the germline V gene (reference sequence). The CDR3: CASHRGGDTQYF. The CDR3 DNA reads as TGTGCCTCTCACCGGGGAGGAGATACGCAGTATTTT.

This clone was counted a few times. The V gene is TRBV28, the J gene TRBJ2-6; D gene ambiguous. The length of the CDR3 is 16 residues. Trimming shortened V by 2 bases and J by 5 bases, and 13 bases separated the two germline ends. CDR1 and CDR2 from the germline V gene are MDHEN and SYDVKM. CDR3 amino acids: CASSLPSLFRANVLTF. The CDR3 DNA follows: TGTGCCAGCAGTTTACCCTCCCTTTTTCGGGCCAACGTCCTGACTTTC.

This clone was seen just once. The V call is TRBV11-2, the J call TRBJ2-1; tentatively, D is TRBD2 (5 bases). Trimming removed 1 base at V and 10 bases at J, with 8 bases between. Germline lookup yields CDR1 SGHAT and CDR2 FQNNGV. There are 12 residues in the CDR3. The CDR3, as DNA: TGTGCCAGCAGCTTAGGGGGAGAGGAGCAGTTCTTC. Protein sequence: CASSLGGEEQFF. The full variable domain, in which reference TRBV11-2 and TRBJ2-1 provide the parts outside the CDR3, is EAGVAQSPRYKIIEKRQSVAFWCNPISGHATLYWYQQILGQGPKLLIQFQNNGVVDDSQLPKDRFSAERLKGVDSTLKIQPAKLEDSAVYLCASSLGGEEQFFGPGTRLTVL.

The J gene is TRBJ1-5, the V gene TRBV28; 9 bases are shared with TRBD1. Germline V gives CDR1 MDHEN, CDR2 SYDVKM. The J segment lost 6 bases and the V segment lost 6 bases, leaving 6 bases of the junction unmatched. This CDR3 is 14 amino acids long. This CDR3 is CASRGQGKSQPQHF. CDR3 coding DNA: TGTGCCAGCAGAGGACAGGGGAAGAGTCAGCCCCAGCATTTT.

This clone was found a few times. The V and J genes are TRBV25-1 and TRBJ2-7, with 8 bases matching TRBD1. The CDR3 totals 16 residues. The V gene end was trimmed by 4 bases and the J gene end by 1 base; junction bases not matched to a gene: 9. The germline V gene has CDR1 MGHDK and CDR2 SYGVNS. The CDR3 sequence: CASSARAGTGSYEQYF. The DNA for the CDR3 is TGTGCCAGCAGTGCCCGTGCCGGGACAGGATCCTACGAGCAGTACTTC.

This chain connects TRBV20-1 to TRBJ1-1; unclear D gene. The CDR3 is 11 amino acids. Looked up from germline, CDR1 is DFQATT and CDR2 is SNEGSKA (reference sequence). The CDR3 sequence: CRSGSYPEAFF. CDR3 nucleotides: TGCAGGAGCGGGTCCTACCCTGAAGCTTTCTTT.

J is TRBJ1-4 and V is TRBV2; no clear D. Trimming took 9 bases from V and 8 from J, leaving 19 bases between them. Germline V gene data show CDR1 as SNHLY and CDR2 as FYNNEI. The CDR3 is 14 residues long. CDR3 loop: CASEMSGVGEKLFF. CDR3 nucleotides: TGTGCCAGTGAGATGAGCGGGGTTGGGGAAAAACTGTTTTTT.

The rearrangement uses TRBV19 and TRBJ2-2; D is unresolved. Trimming cost V 4 bases and J 6 bases, with 6 bases left between them. The CDR3 extends over 12 amino acids. Looked up from germline, CDR1 is LNHDA and CDR2 is SQIVND (reference sequence). For the CDR3, the DNA is TGTGCCAGTAGTACCCCGGCCGGGGAGCTGTTTTTT. Residues: CASSTPAGELFF. Combining the CDR3 with reference TRBV19 and TRBJ2-2 gives the whole variable domain DGGITQSPKYLFRKEGQNVTLSCEQNLNHDAMYWYRQDPGQGLRLIYYSQIVNDFQKGDIAEGYSVSREKKESFPLTVTSAQKNPTAFYLCASSTPAGELFFGEGSRLTVL.

With respect to this clone: At one end, the junction sequence differs from germline, possibly due to a read error. This sequence joins TRBV11-2 and TRBJ2-3, with 7 bases that match TRBD2. Germline V CDR1 and CDR2: SGHAT, FQNNGV. The CDR3 sequence is 15 residues long. CDR3 residues: CASSQWTRSIDTQYF. CDR3 DNA sequence: TGTGCCAGCAGCCAATGGACTAGAAGCATAGATACGCAGTATTTT.

V gene TRBV5-1 combines with J gene TRBJ1-1, with D perhaps TRBD1 (6 bases). Trimming removed 0 bases at V and 6 bases at J, with 15 bases between. Germline V gene sequence: CDR1 SGHRS, CDR2 YFSETQ. The CDR3 totals 15 residues. CDR3 DNA: TGCGCCAGCAGCTTGGGTTGGGGGGCGCAGTCTGAAGCTTTCTTT. Protein product: CASSLGWGAQSEAFF.

The rearrangement links TRBV11-2 to TRBJ2-7; D unresolved. This CDR3 is 16 amino acids long. CDR1 and CDR2 from the germline V gene are SGHAT and FQNNGV. V was shortened by 0 bases and J by 1 base, with 13 bases between the two germline ends. The CDR3 spells CASSLDPAPVSYEQYF. The CDR3 DNA sequence: TGTGCCAGCAGCTTAGACCCAGCGCCCGTGTCCTACGAGCAGTACTTC. The full variable domain, with the rest looked up from reference TRBV11-2 and TRBJ2-7, is EAGVAQSPRYKIIEKRQSVAFWCNPISGHATLYWYQQILGQGPKLLIQFQNNGVVDDSQLPKDRFSAERLKGVDSTLKIQPAKLEDSAVYLCASSLDPAPVSYEQYFGPGTRLTVT.

This chain links TRBV11-2 with TRBJ2-7; 8 bases match TRBD1. There are 12 residues in the CDR3. The germline V gene has CDR1 SGHAT and CDR2 FQNNGV. With 8 bases clipped from V and 4 bases from J, the junction kept 4 bases outside the gene matches. CDR3 loop: CASGQGSYEQYF. The CDR3 DNA follows: TGTGCCAGCGGACAGGGTTCTTACGAGCAGTACTTC.

The chain employs TRBV19 and TRBJ1-2; no firm D call. The germline V gene encodes CDR1 LNHDA and CDR2 SQIVND (reference sequence). CDR3 size: 14 residues. V lost 7 bases, J lost 2 bases, and 14 bases lay in between. For the CDR3, the DNA is TGTGCCAGTACCAGACGGGAGCCGAACTATGGCTACACCTTC. It yields the protein CASTRREPNYGYTF.

This clone was recorded only once. The gene calls are TRBV5-1 and TRBJ2-3; 7 bases map to TRBD1. CDR1 SGHRS and CDR2 YFSETQ come from the germline V gene. V lost 0 bases, J lost 0 bases, and 10 bases stayed unmatched. The CDR3 has 18 amino acids. CDR3 sequence reads: CASSLDPRQGTSTDTQYF. DNA of the CDR3: TGCGCCAGCAGCTTGGACCCGCGACAGGGAACGAGCACAGATACGCAGTATTTT. Combining the CDR3 with reference TRBV5-1 and TRBJ2-3 gives the whole variable domain KAGVTQTPRYLIKTRGQQVTLSCSPISGHRSVSWYQQTPGQGLQFLFEYFSETQRNKGNFPGRFSGRQFSNSRSEMNVSTLELGDSALYLCASSLDPRQGTSTDTQYFGPGTRLTVL.

This clone has just a few counts. This chain links TRBV11-2 with TRBJ1-1, with D possibly being TRBD1 (6 bases). Trimming took off 5 bases at V and 5 bases at J, with 30 bases between the two ends. The CDR3 runs to 19 residues. CDR1 SGHAT and CDR2 FQNNGV come from the germline V gene. The CDR3 here is CASSGTRGYGLAKRTEAFF. The CDR3 coding sequence is TGTGCCAGCAGCGGGACAAGGGGATACGGTCTAGCCAAACGTACTGAAGCTTTCTTT.

The genes are TRBV9 and TRBJ2-2, with 8 positions matching TRBD1. J lost 4 bases, V lost 2 bases, and 4 bases had no gene match. The germline gives CDR1 SGDLS, CDR2 YYNGEE. The CDR3 spans 15 residues. The CDR3 nucleotides are TGTGCCAGCAGCGTTCTTCAGGGGGCCACCGGGGAGCTGTTTTTT. Translating it yields CASSVLQGATGELFF.

The chain carries TRBV5-4 and TRBJ2-3; weak D call: TRBD2 (7 bases). Per the germline V gene, CDR1 is SGHNT and CDR2 is YYREEE (reference sequence). The CDR3 spans 17 residues. Trimming took off 3 bases at V and 0 bases at J, with 17 bases between the two ends. Here the CDR3 reads CASSSLLAGASTDTQYF. DNA for the CDR3: TGTGCCAGCAGCTCCCTTCTGGCGGGGGCGAGCACAGATACGCAGTATTTT.

V gene TRBV6-1 combines with J gene TRBJ2-5, with TRBD2 matching over 7 bases. The CDR3 loop spans 14 amino acids. Germline V lookup: CDR1 MNHNS, CDR2 SASEGT. V was clipped by 2 bases and J by 10 bases; unmatched bases: 10. The CDR3 reads CASSESLAWGGQYF. The CDR3 nucleotides read TGTGCCAGCAGTGAATCCCTAGCCTGGGGGGGCCAGTACTTC.